This TCR beta chain was observed in a study of blood T cells in healthy people across ages. This clonotype came up a few times. The antigen is not known. Donor samples were obtained from healthy Caucasian individuals from Russia, aged 6 to 90. They isolated at least 6.5 million PBMCs from each sample. Then a second PCR, running roughly 7 to 11 cycles, was carried out with a sample-barcoded 5' primer and a J-beta primer mix. From the 5' RACE reads, TCRdb called clonotypes with MiXCR, one entry per CDR3 protein. In the table there are 1.5 million or so distinct CDR3 sequences, about 42% of which are singletons. V was pared by 6 bases and J by 9 bases, with 6 bases of the junction left unmatched. The length of the CDR3 is 14 residues. Study-wide findings and caveats: There was no known CMV status for donors, so expanded clonotype changes were possibly confounded.

This receptor was obtained from a young woman in good health. The material sequenced was blood. V gene TRBV12-3 or TRBV12-4 combines with J gene TRBJ1-6; TRBD1 aligns across 9 bases. The CDR3: CASRLTGGGSPLHF. The DNA of the CDR3 is TGTGCCAGCAGATTGACAGGGGGGGGTTCACCCCTCCACTTT.